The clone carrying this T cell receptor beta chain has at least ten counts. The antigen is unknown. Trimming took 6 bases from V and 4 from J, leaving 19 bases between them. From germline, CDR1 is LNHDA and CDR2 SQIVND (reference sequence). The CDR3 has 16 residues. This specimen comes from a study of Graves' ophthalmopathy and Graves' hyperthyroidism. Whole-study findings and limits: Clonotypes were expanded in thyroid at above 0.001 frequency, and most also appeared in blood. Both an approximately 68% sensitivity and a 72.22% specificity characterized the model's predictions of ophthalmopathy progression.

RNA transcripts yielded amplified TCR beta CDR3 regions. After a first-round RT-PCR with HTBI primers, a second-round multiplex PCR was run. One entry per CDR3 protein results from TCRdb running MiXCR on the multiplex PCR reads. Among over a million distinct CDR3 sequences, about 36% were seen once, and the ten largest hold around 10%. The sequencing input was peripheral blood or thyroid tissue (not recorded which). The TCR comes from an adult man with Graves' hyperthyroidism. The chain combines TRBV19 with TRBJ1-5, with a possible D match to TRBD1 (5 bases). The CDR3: CASSQELGHLNQPQHF. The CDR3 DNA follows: TGTGCCAGTAGCCAAGAACTAGGACACCTGAATCAGCCCCAGCATTTT.